One T cell receptor (beta chain) is described in this entry. No antigen is known for it. This sample was taken from a study of long-term antiretroviral therapy in people with HIV. Each sample contained roughly 0.9-10 million cryopreserved PBMC, thawed before DNA extraction. General study results and limits: Versus controls, repertoires in people with HIV had narrower CDR3 length ranges.

Version v3.0 of the immunoSEQ assay ran at survey level. Clones were read by immunoSEQ multiplex PCR, and TCRdb kept only the in-frame ones, dropping some. Among tens of thousands of clones, about four fifths were seen once, and the ten largest hold approximately 6.2%. The CDR3 has 18 residues. V dropped 4 bases and J dropped 2; count of bases not matched to a gene: 12. The V gene's germline CDR1 is SGHTA and CDR2 FQGNSA. The rearrangement uses TRBV7-2 and TRBJ2-7; the match to TRBD2 covers 12 bases. The TCR comes from a man younger than 30 with HIV. The material sequenced was unsorted PBMCs, taken 0.6 years after starting antiretroviral therapy. The CDR3 DNA follows: TGTGCCAGCAGCTGGCGTGCTAGCGGGAGGGCCAGAACCTACGAGCAGTACTTC. Residues: CASSWRASGRARTYEQYF.